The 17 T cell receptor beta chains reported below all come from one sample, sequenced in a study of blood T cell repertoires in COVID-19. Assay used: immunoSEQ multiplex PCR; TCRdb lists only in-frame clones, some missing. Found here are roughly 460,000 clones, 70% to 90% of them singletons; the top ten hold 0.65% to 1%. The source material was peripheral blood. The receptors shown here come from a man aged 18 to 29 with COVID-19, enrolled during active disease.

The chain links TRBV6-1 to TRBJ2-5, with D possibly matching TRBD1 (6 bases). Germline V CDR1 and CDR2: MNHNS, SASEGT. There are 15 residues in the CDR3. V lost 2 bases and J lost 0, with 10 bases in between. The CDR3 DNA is TGTGCCAGCAGTGAATTTGGGACAAACCAAGAGACCCAGTACTTC. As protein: CASSEFGTNQETQYF.

In DNA form, the CDR3 reads TGTGCCATCAGTGAGTCGGCCGGGACACAGAGCACTGAAGCTTTCTTT. Its translation is CAISESAGTQSTEAFF. The chain combines TRBV10-3 with TRBJ1-1; D possibly corresponds to TRBD1 (6 bases). V was clipped by 0 bases and J by 4 bases, with 15 bases between them. Germline V gene data show CDR1 as ENHRY and CDR2 as SYGVKD. There are 16 residues in the CDR3.

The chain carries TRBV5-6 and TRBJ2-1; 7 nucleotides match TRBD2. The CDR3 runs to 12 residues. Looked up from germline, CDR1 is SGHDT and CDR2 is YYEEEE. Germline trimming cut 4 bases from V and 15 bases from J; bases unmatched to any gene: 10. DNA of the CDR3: TGTGCCAGCAGCCTGGGTCCTAGCGGTGTGTTCTTC. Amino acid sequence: CASSLGPSGVFF.

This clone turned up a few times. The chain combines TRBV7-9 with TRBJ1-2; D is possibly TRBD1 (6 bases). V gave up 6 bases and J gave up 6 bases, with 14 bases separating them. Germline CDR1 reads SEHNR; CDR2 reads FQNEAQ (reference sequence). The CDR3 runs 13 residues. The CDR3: CASRIGTLDGYTF. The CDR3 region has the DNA TGTGCCAGCAGGATTGGGACACTCGATGGCTACACCTTC.

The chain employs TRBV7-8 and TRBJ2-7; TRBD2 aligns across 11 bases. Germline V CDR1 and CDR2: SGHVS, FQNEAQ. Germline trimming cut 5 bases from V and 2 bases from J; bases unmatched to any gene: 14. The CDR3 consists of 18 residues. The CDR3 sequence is CASSPHPHSGGVTYEQYF. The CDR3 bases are TGTGCCAGCAGCCCCCACCCCCATAGCGGGGGGGTAACCTACGAGCAGTACTTC.

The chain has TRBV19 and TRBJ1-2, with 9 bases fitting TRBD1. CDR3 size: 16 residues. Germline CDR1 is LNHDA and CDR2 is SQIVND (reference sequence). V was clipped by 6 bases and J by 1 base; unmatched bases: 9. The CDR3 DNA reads TGTGCCAGTAGGGGACAGGGTCGAACGAATAACTATGGCTACACCTTC. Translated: CASRGQGRTNNYGYTF.

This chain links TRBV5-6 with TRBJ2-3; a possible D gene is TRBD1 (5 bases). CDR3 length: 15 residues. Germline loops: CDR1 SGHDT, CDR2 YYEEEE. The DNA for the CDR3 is TGTGCTTGCACCCGGCGATTGGGGCGCACAGATACGCAGTATTTT. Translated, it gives CACTRRLGRTDTQYF. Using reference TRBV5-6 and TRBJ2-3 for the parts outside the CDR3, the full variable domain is DAGVTQSPTHLIKTRGQQVTLRCSPKSGHDTVSWYQQALGQGPQFIFQYYEEEERQRGNFPDRFSGHQFPNYSSELNVNALLLGDSALYLCACTRRLGRTDTQYFGPGTRLTVL.

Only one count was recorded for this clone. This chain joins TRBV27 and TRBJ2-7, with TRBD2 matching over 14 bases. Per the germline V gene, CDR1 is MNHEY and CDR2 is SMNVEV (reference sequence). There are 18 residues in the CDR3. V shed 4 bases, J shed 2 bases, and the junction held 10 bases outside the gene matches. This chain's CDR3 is CASSSIGLAGGRAYEQYF. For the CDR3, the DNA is TGTGCCAGCAGTTCCATCGGACTAGCGGGAGGCCGCGCCTACGAGCAGTACTTC.

Here the CDR3 reads CASWKGSGMNEQFF. As DNA, the CDR3 is TGTGCCTCCTGGAAGGGTAGCGGTATGAATGAGCAGTTCTTC. This rearrangement joins TRBV30 to TRBJ2-1, with TRBD2 as a possible D gene (6 bases). The V gene's germline CDR1 is GTSNPN and CDR2 SVGIG (reference sequence). Trimming removed 7 bases at V and 7 bases at J, with 20 bases between. This CDR3 region has 14 residues.

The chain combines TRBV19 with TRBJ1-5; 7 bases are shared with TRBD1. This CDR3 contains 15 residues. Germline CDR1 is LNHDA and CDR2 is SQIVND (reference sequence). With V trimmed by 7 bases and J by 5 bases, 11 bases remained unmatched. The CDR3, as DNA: TGTGCCAGTAACTCTCTGGAAGGGGGCCATCAGCCCCAGCATTTT. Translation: CASNSLEGGHQPQHF.

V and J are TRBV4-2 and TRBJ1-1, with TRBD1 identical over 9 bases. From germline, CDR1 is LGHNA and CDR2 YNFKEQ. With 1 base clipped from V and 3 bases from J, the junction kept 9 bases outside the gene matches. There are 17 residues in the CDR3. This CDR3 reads CASSQVGGTGMHTEAFF. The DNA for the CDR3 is TGTGCCAGCAGCCAAGTGGGGGGGACAGGGATGCACACTGAAGCTTTCTTT.

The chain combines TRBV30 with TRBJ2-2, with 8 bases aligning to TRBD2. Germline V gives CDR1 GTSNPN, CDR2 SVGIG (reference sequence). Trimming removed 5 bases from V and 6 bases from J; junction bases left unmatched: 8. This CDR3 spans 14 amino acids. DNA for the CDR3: TGTGCCTGGGCCGCGGGAGGCCGGCCCGGGGAGCTGTTTTTT. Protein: CAWAAGGRPGELFF.

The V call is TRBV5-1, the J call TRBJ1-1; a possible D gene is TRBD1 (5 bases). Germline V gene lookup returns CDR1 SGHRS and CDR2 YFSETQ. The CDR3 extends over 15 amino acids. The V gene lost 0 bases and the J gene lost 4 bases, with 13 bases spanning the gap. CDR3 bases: TGCGCCAGCAGCTTGGGTCGGACAACTGGCACTGAAGCTTTCTTT. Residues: CASSLGRTTGTEAFF.

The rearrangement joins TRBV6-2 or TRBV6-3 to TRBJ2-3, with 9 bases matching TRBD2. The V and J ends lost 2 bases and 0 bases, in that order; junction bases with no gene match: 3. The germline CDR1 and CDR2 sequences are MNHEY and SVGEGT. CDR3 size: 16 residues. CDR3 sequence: CASSYPSGASTDTQYF. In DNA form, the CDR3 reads TGTGCCAGCAGTTACCCTAGCGGGGCTAGCACAGATACGCAGTATTTT.

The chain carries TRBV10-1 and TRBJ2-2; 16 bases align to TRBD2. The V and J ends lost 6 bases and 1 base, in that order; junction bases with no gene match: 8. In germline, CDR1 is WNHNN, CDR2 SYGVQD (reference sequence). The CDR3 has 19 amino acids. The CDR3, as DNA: TGCGCCAGCAGCGCCGGGACTAGCGGGAGGGTGAGGAACACCGGGGAGCTGTTTTTT. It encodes CASSAGTSGRVRNTGELFF.

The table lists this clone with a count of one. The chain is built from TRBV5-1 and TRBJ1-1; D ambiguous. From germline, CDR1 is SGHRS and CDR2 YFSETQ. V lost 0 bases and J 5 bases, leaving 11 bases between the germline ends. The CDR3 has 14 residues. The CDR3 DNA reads TGCGCCAGCAGCTTGGGAGGGTCTTGGACTGAAGCTTTCTTT. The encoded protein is CASSLGGSWTEAFF.

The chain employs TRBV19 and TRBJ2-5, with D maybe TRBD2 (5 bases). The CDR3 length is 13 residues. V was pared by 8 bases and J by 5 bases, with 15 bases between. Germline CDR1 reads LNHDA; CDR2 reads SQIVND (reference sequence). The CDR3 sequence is CASELTGSETQYF. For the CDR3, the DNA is TGTGCCAGTGAATTGACGGGGTCGGAGACCCAGTACTTC.